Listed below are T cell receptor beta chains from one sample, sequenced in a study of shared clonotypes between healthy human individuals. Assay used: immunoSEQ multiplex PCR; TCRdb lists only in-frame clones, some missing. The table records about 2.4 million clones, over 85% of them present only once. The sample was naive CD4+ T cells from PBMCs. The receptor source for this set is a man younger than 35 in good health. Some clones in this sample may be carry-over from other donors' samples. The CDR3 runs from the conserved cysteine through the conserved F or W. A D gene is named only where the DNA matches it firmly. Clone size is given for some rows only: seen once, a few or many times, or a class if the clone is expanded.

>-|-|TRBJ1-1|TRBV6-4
TGTGCCAGCAGTGACTCCCCGGATACTGAAGCTTTCTTT
CASSDSPDTEAFF
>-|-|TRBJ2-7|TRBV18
TGTGCCAGCTCACCACCGTCCTCGCTGTACGAGCAGTACTTC
CASSPPSSLYEQYF
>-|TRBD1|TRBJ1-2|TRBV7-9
TGTGCCAGCAGCCCGCAGGGACAGATCTGGAACTATGGCTACACCTTC
CASSPQGQIWNYGYTF
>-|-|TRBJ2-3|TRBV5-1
TGCGCCAGCAGCTTCAACCCTGGGGCTAGCACAGATACGCAGTATTTT
CASSFNPGASTDTQYF
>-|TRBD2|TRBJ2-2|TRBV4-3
TGCGCCAGCGCCAGTTCTAGCGGTACGAACACCGGGGAGCTGTTTTTT
CASASSSGTNTGELFF
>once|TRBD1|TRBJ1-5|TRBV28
TGTGCCAGCAGTTTGCCGCGGACAGGCCTTCGGAATCAGCCCCAGCATTTT
CASSLPRTGLRNQPQHF
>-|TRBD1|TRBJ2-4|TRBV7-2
TGTGCCAGCAGCCCGGGACAGGGTAACATTCAGTACTTC
CASSPGQGNIQYF
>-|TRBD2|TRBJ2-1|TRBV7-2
TGTGCCAGCAGGGGGGGACTAGCGGGACCCAATGAGCAGTTCTTC
CASRGGLAGPNEQFF
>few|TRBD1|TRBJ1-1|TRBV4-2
TGTGCCAGCAGCCCTCCGGACAGGGAGGTAACTGAAGCTTTCTTT
CASSPPDREVTEAFF
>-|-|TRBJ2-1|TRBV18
TGTGCCAGCTCACCGCAACAGGTTTTGTCTAGCGCATACAATGAGCAGTTCTTC
CASSPQQVLSSAYNEQFF
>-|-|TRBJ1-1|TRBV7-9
TGTGCCAGCAGCTCCCGAGGGGGGAACACTGAAGCTTTCTTT
CASSSRGGNTEAFF
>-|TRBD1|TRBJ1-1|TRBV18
TGTGCCAGCTCACCACGGACAGGGGGCGAAGAAGCTTTCTTT
CASSPRTGGEEAFF
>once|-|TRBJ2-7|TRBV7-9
TGTGCCAGCAGCACGAAAGGGGGGCCAAGTTTC
CASSTKGGPSF
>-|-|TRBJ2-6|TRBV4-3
TGCGCCAGCAGCCAAGTTCGGACTGGGGCCAACGTCCTGACTTTC
CASSQVRTGANVLTF
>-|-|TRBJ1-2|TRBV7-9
TGTGCCAGCAGCCAGGCAAACTATGGCTACACCTTC
CASSQANYGYTF
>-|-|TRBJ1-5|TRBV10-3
TGTGCCATCAGTGAGTCGACTCCAGGGAATCAGCCCCAGCATTTT
CAISESTPGNQPQHF
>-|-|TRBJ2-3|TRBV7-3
TGTGCCAGCAGCTTATCTGGCGGGATTCCAGATACGCAGTATTTT
CASSLSGGIPDTQYF
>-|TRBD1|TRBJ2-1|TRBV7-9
TGTGCCAGCAGCTCACCTCCGACAGGGCAGATCTCCTACAATGAGCAGTTCTTC
CASSSPPTGQISYNEQFF